This entry concerns a single TCR beta chain. Per the authors' pipeline: Nucleated cell counts were estimated from reference gene primer amplification. The table came from immunoSEQ multiplex PCR; TCRdb's copy has only in-frame clones and leaves some out. V and J calls and clone size are as listed in that table; D and trimming were resolved from the DNA. The sample has 35,000 to 40,000 clones, roughly 87% seen once. This sample was included in a study of blood T cell repertoires in COVID-19. Study-wide background: Samples representing acute and convalescent COVID-19 were sourced from the United States, Italy and Spain. From T cells, B-cell-depleted T cells, or PBMCs came the material, which was cDNA or gDNA.

CDR1 is LGHNA, CDR2 YNFKEQ, per germline. This CDR3 spans 15 amino acids. V lost 5 bases to trimming and J lost 0 bases; unmatched junction nucleotides: 2. This chain connects TRBV4-2 to TRBJ1-4, with 8 bases fitting TRBD1. Sequences were obtained from peripheral blood. This TCR derives from a human donor in a cohort sampled during active COVID-19. CDR3 nucleotides: TGTGCCAGCAGCGGGACAGGAGCAACTAATGAAAAACTGTTTTTT. It yields the protein CASSGTGATNEKLFF.